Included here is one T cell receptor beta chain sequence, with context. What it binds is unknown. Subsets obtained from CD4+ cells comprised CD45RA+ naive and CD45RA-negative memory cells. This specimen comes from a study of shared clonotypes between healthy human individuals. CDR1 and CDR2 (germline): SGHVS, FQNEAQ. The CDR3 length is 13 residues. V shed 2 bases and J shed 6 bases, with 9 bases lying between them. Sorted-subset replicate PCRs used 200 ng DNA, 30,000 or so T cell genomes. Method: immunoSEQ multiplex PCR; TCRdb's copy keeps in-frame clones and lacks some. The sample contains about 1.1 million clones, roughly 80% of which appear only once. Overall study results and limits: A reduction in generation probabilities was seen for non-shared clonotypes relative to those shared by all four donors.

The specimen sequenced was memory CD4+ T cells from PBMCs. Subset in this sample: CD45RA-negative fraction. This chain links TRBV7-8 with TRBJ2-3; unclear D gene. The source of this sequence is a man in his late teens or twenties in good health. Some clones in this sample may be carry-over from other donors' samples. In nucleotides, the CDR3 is TGTGCCAGCAGCTTAATCTTCTATGATACGCAGTATTTT. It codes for CASSLIFYDTQYF.